The entry below gives a single T cell receptor (beta chain) sequence along with its context. These data come from a study of T cell responses to AZD1222 COVID-19 vaccine. TCRdb's table, derived via immunoSEQ multiplex PCR, lists solely in-frame clones and lacks some. The data contain approximately 120,000 clones, about 87% of them seen just once; the ten biggest clones take up 8.5% to 12%. This CDR3 region has 15 residues. Per germline, CDR1 MNHEY and CDR2 SVGAGI. Losses at the gene ends were 6 bases for V and 4 bases for J; bases not matched to a gene: 11. The specimen comprised peripheral blood, sampled on day 0 of AZD1222 vaccination. V usage is TRBV6-5 and J usage is TRBJ1-1, with 7 bases matching TRBD1. This receptor was obtained from an adult in good health. The CDR3 DNA reads as TGTGCCAGCAGGCAGGGGGTAGGTTATGGCACTGAAGCTTTCTTT. Its translation is CASRQGVGYGTEAFF.